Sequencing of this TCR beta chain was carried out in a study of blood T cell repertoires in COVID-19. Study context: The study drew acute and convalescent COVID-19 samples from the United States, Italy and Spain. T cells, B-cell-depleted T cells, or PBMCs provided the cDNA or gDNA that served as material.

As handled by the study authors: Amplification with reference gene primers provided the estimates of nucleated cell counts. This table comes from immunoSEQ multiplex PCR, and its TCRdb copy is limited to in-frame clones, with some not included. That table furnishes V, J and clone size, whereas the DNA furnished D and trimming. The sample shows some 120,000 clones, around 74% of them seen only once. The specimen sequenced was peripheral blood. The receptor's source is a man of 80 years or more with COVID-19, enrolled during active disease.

Here the CDR3 DNA reads TGTGCCAGCAGCCTCCAGGGGCAGACTGAAGCTTTCTTT. Translation gives CASSLQGQTEAFF. The chain links TRBV3-1 (or the pseudogene TRBV3-2) to TRBJ1-1, with a weak D call TRBD1 (6 bases). V shed 4 bases and J shed 5 bases, with 11 bases lying between them. The CDR3 spans 13 residues. Germline-derived CDR1 and CDR2 are LGHDT and YNNKEL (reference sequence).